These T cell receptor beta chains were read from a single sample in a study of blood T cell repertoires in COVID-19. TCRdb's table, derived via immunoSEQ multiplex PCR, lists solely in-frame clones and lacks some. This table has 99,000 or so clones, around 84% appearing once. The sample was peripheral blood. These receptors were collected from a man aged 60-69 years with acute or convalescent COVID-19. The CDR3 runs from the conserved cysteine through the conserved F or W. D genes are given only for firm matches. Clone size is shown for a subset of rows, as once, few, many or a class of expanded clone.

d_gene | j_gene | abundance | v_gene | CDR3aa | CDR3nt
. | TRBJ1-2 | few | TRBV25-1 | CASSGFLGYTF | TGTGCCAGCAGTGGTTTCTTAGGCTACACCTTC
TRBD2 | TRBJ2-3 | . | TRBV18 | CASSPPSGTSTDTQYF | TGTGCCAGCTCACCTCCTAGCGGGACTAGCACAGATACGCAGTATTTT
. | TRBJ2-2 | . | TRBV5-6 | CASSLAAQQGPTGELFF | TGTGCCAGCAGCTTGGCTGCCCAACAGGGACCCACCGGGGAGCTGTTTTTT
TRBD1 | TRBJ2-5 | . | TRBV12-3/TRBV12-4 | CASSFRTGETQYF | TGTGCCAGCAGTTTCCGGACAGGGGAGACCCAGTACTTC
TRBD2 | TRBJ2-1 | . | TRBV4-1 | CASSQARTSGSLYEQFF | TGCGCCAGCAGCCAAGCTCGGACTAGCGGGAGTTTATATGAGCAGTTCTTC
TRBD1 | TRBJ1-2 | . | TRBV6-1 | CASSDPGQGTYGYTF | TGTGCCAGCAGTGACCCGGGACAGGGGACTTATGGCTACACCTTC
TRBD1 | TRBJ2-3 | once | TRBV27 | CASSSYRDRGNTDTQYF | TGTGCCAGCAGCTCCTACCGGGACAGGGGGAACACAGATACGCAGTATTTT
TRBD1 | TRBJ1-1 | . | TRBV25-1 | CASSPLDRGGEAFF | TGTGCCAGCAGTCCACTTGACAGGGGGGGGGAAGCTTTCTTT
. | TRBJ1-5 | . | TRBV2 | CASSTDGDQPQHF | TGTGCCAGCAGCACGGACGGGGATCAGCCCCAGCATTTT
. | TRBJ2-3 | . | TRBV7-9 | CASTDRGYTDTQYF | TGTGCCAGCACCGACCGGGGGTACACAGATACGCAGTATTTT
. | TRBJ1-2 | . | TRBV5-1 | CASSLAGDSNYGYTF | TGCGCCAGCAGCTTGGCGGGGGATTCTAACTATGGCTACACCTTC
. | TRBJ2-3 | once | TRBV27 | CASSLSGISVLAGTDTQYF | TGTGCCAGCAGTTTATCTGGGATCTCGGTGTTAGCGGGCACAGATACGCAGTATTTT
. | TRBJ1-5 | few | TRBV3-1/TRBV3-2 | CASSPATANINQPQHF | TGTGCCAGCAGCCCCGCTACAGCCAACATCAATCAGCCCCAGCATTTT
. | TRBJ2-3 | . | TRBV9 | CASSRAGTDTQYF | TGTGCCAGTTCCAGGGCGGGCACAGATACGCAGTATTTT
. | TRBJ2-7 | once | TRBV2 | CASSELASSYEQYF | TGTGCCAGCAGTGAGCTAGCCAGCTCCTACGAGCAGTACTTC
. | TRBJ2-1 | . | TRBV4-2 | CASSQIGLVSYNEQFF | TGTGCCAGCAGCCAAATAGGCCTAGTCTCCTACAATGAGCAGTTCTTC
TRBD2 | TRBJ2-1 | . | TRBV28 | CASSRTSGILNEQFF | TGTGCCAGCAGCAGGACTAGCGGGATCCTAAATGAGCAGTTCTTC
. | TRBJ1-2 | . | TRBV18 | CASSPQGAYYGYTF | TGTGCCAGCTCACCTCAGGGTGCTTACTATGGCTACACCTTC
TRBD2 | TRBJ2-2 | . | TRBV29-1 | CSVETSGSSWTGELFF | TGCAGCGTTGAGACTAGCGGGAGTTCTTGGACCGGGGAGCTGTTTTTT
. | TRBJ1-5 | . | TRBV2 | CASSTDTGSNQPQHF | TGTGCCAGCAGTACAGACACGGGGAGCAATCAGCCCCAGCATTTT
TRBD1 | TRBJ1-6 | . | TRBV14 | CASSHRGQENSPLHF | TGTGCCAGCAGCCATCGGGGACAGGAAAATTCACCCCTCCACTTT
TRBD1 | TRBJ2-2 | . | TRBV12-5 | CASGSHDRDTGELFF | TGTGCTAGTGGTTCCCACGACAGGGACACCGGGGAGCTGTTTTTT
. | TRBJ1-2 | . | TRBV6-2/TRBV6-3 | CASSQSGYRVGNGYTF | TGTGCCAGCAGCCAATCCGGATACCGGGTAGGCAATGGCTACACCTTC
TRBD2 | TRBJ2-5 | . | TRBV7-8 | CASSFREAQYF | TGTGCCAGCAGCTTTCGGGAGGCCCAGTACTTC
TRBD1 | TRBJ2-6 | . | TRBV28 | CASRTGGGGANVLTF | TGTGCCAGCAGGACAGGGGGCGGTGGGGCCAACGTCCTGACTTTC
TRBD1 | TRBJ1-1 | . | TRBV5-1 | CASSWQGASTEAFF | TGCGCCAGCAGCTGGCAGGGGGCGAGCACTGAAGCTTTCTTT
. | TRBJ1-1 | once | TRBV2 | CASSVVRASEAFF | TGTGCCAGCAGTGTGGTCAGGGCGAGTGAAGCTTTCTTT
. | TRBJ2-4 | few | TRBV19 | CASSRTGTKNIQYF | TGTGCCAGTAGTAGAACAGGGACCAAAAACATTCAGTACTTC
. | TRBJ1-4 | . | TRBV9 | CASSVDNSGLRGEKLFF | TGTGCCAGCAGCGTAGATAATTCGGGACTCCGGGGGGAAAAACTGTTTTTT
. | TRBJ1-1 | once | TRBV21-1 | CASNHRGCESRDTEAFF | TGTGCCAGCAATCACAGGGGGTGTGAATCGAGGGACACTGAAGCTTTCTTT
. | TRBJ1-5 | . | TRBV29-1 | CSVVADEQPQHF | TGCAGCGTTGTAGCAGATGAACAGCCCCAGCATTTT
. | TRBJ1-2 | . | TRBV10-1 | CASSETVNYGYTF | TGCGCCAGCAGTGAGACAGTTAACTATGGCTACACCTTC
. | TRBJ2-3 | once | TRBV11-3 | CASSLIYFTDTQYF | TGTGCCAGCAGCTTAATTTATTTCACAGATACGCAGTATTTT
TRBD2 | TRBJ2-1 | . | TRBV6-5 | CASSLAGGRANEQFF | TGTGCCAGCAGCTTAGCGGGAGGTAGAGCGAATGAGCAGTTCTTC
. | TRBJ1-5 | few | TRBV12-2 | CASRLVSGQYSNQPQHF | TGTGCAAGTCGCTTGGTATCGGGACAGTATAGCAATCAGCCCCAGCATTTT
. | TRBJ1-1 | . | TRBV5-4 | CASSPAVGDLMNTEAFF | TGTGCCAGCAGCCCAGCAGTGGGGGACTTAATGAACACTGAAGCTTTCTTT
. | TRBJ1-4 | . | TRBV20-1 | CSVPGKAPF | TGCAGTGTCCCCGGGAAAGCTCCTTTT
. | TRBJ1-2 | . | TRBV28 | CASSLPGQSTLLSGYTF | TGTGCCAGCAGTTTACCCGGACAGAGCACTCTCCTATCTGGCTACACCTTC
. | TRBJ1-5 | . | TRBV7-2 | CASSSAGYQPQHF | TGTGCCAGCAGCTCTGCGGGGTACCAGCCCCAGCATTTT
TRBD1 | TRBJ2-1 | . | TRBV3-1/TRBV3-2 | CASSQDKGGTGVYNEQFF | TGTGCCAGCAGCCAAGATAAAGGTGGGACAGGGGTCTACAATGAGCAGTTCTTC
TRBD2 | TRBJ2-2 | . | TRBV18 | CASSPFGAGERTGELFF | TGTGCCAGCTCACCCTTCGGAGCGGGAGAACGAACCGGGGAGCTGTTTTTT